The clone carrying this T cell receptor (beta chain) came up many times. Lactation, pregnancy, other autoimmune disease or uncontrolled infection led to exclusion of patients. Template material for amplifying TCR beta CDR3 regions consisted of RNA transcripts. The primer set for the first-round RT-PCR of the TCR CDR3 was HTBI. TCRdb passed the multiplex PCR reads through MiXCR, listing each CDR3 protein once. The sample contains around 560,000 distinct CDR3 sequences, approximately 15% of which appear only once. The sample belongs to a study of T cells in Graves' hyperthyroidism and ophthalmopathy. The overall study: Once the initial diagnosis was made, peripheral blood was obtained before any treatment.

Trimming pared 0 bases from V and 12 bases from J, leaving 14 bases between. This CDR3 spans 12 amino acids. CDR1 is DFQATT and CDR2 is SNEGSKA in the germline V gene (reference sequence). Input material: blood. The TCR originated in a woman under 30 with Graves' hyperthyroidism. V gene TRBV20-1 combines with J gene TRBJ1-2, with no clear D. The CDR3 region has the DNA TGCAGTGCTAGAGATGTGACCCGGCGGCACACCTTC. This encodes CSARDVTRRHTF.